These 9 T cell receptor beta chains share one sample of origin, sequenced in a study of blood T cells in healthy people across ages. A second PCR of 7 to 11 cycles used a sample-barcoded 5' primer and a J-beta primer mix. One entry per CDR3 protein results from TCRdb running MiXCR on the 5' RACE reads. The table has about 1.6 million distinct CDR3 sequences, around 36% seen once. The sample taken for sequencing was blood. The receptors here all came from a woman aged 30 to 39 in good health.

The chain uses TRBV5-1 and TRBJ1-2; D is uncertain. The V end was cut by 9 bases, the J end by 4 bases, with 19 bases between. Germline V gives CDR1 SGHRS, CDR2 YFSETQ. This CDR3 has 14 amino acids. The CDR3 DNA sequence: TGCGCCACCTCAGACCCGGGGATGGGCTATGGCTACACCTTC. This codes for CATSDPGMGYGYTF.

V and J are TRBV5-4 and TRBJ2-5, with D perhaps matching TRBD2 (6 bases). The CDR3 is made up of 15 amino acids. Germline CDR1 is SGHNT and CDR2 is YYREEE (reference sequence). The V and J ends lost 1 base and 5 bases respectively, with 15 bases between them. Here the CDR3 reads CASSLRSGVGETQYF. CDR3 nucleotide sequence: TGTGCCAGCAGCTTGAGATCGGGGGTTGGGGAGACCCAGTACTTC.

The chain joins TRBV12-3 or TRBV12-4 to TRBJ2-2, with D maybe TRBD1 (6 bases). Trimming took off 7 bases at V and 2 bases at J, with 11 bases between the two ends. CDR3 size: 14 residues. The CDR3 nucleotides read TGTGCCAGCACCTTGGACAGAAACACCGGGGAGCTGTTTTTT. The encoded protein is CASTLDRNTGELFF.

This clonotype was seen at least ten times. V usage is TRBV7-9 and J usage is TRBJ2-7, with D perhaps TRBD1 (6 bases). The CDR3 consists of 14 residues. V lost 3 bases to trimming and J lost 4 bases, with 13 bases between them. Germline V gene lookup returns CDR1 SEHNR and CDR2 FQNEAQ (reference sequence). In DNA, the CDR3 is TGTGCCAGCAGCTTTCCAGGGGCTAAGTACGAGCAGTACTTC. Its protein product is CASSFPGAKYEQYF.

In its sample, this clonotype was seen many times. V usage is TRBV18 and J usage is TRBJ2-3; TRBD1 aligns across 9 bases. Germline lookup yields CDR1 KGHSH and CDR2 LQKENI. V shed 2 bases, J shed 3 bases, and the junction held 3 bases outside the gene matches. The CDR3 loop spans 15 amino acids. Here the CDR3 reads CASSPDGQGTDTQYF. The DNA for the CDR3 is TGTGCCAGCTCACCAGACGGACAGGGGACAGATACGCAGTATTTT. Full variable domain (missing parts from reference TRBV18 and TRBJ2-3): NAGVMQNPRHLVRRRGQEARLRCSPMKGHSHVYWYRQLPEEGLKFMVYLQKENIIDESGMPKERFSAEFPKEGPSILRIQQVVRGDSAAYFCASSPDGQGTDTQYFGPGTRLTVL.

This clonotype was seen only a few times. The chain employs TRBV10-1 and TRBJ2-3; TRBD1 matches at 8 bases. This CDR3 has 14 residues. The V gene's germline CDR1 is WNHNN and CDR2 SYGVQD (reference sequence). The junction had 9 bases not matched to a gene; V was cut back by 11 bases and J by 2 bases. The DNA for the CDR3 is TGCGCCTCGAGGACAGGGCCGCCCACAGATACGCAGTATTTT. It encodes CASRTGPPTDTQYF.

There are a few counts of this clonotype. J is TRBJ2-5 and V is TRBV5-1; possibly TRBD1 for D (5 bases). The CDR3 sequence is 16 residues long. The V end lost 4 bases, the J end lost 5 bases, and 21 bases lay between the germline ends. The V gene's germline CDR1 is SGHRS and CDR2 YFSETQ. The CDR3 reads CASSPAPQGSGETQYF. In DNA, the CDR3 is TGCGCCAGCAGCCCAGCCCCGCAGGGAAGTGGGGAGACCCAGTACTTC. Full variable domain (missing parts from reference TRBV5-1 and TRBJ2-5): KAGVTQTPRYLIKTRGQQVTLSCSPISGHRSVSWYQQTPGQGLQFLFEYFSETQRNKGNFPGRFSGRQFSNSRSEMNVSTLELGDSALYLCASSPAPQGSGETQYFGPGTRLLVL.

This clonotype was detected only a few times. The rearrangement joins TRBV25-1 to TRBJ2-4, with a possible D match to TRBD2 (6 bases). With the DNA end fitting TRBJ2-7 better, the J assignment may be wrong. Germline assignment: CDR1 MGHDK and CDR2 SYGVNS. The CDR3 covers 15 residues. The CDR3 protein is CASSRRRGRSDEQYF. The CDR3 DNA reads TGTGCCAGCAGTCGCCGGAGGGGCAGGTCGGACGAGCAGTACTTC.

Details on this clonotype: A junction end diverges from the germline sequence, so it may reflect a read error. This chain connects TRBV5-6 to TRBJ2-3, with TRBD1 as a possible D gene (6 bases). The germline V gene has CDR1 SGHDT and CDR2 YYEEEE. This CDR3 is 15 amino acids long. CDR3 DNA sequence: TGTGCCAGCAGTTTCGGCCCACAGGGTTTAGATACGCTGTATTTT. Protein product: CASSFGPQGLDTLYF.